These 10 T cell receptor beta chains came from one sample sequenced in a study of CD8 T cells in ankylosing spondylitis (dated 2017 in TCRdb). General study outcomes and caveats: Blood from ankylosing spondylitis patients appeared to be characterized by a TCR beta motif composed of roughly eight highly homologous amino acid variants.

Antigens of these TCRs are unknown. The library came from 5' RACE. Sequenced on an Illumina HiSeq 2500. The raw public data were reprocessed by TCRdb itself: fastp quality trimming at Q25, MiXCR clonotype calling, in-frame beta chains only. Rows with one shared CDR3 protein collapse into an entry with the most common genes and DNA. The sample table lists fewer than 400,000 distinct CDR3 sequences, less than 9.5% of them with a count of one. The top ten constitute roughly 15% of the sample. The sample taken for sequencing was blood, either unsorted or a sorted T cell fraction (not recorded which). The source is a male donor with ankylosing spondylitis.

The rearrangement links TRBV11-3 to TRBJ2-7, with D possibly TRBD2 on 6 matching bases. The CDR3 length is 12 residues. Trimming took 4 bases from V and 5 from J, leaving 9 bases between them. Germline V CDR1 and CDR2: SGHNT, YENEEA. The chain's CDR3 is CASSSEGNEQYF. The CDR3, as DNA: TGTGCCAGCAGCTCGGAGGGTAACGAGCAGTACTTC.

This chain's CDR3 is CASSFRPFGGPSAADTQYF. The CDR3 DNA sequence: TGTGCCAGCAGTTTCCGACCTTTTGGAGGGCCAAGTGCGGCAGATACGCAGTATTTT. This chain connects TRBV6-2 or TRBV6-3 to TRBJ2-3, with D perhaps TRBD2 (6 bases). Trimming removed 4 bases at V and 4 bases at J, with 27 bases between. CDR1 and CDR2 (germline): MNHEY, SVGEGT. The CDR3 contains 19 residues.

This clonotype was picked up many times. The chain joins TRBV12-3 or TRBV12-4 to TRBJ2-7; the match to TRBD2 covers 7 bases. This CDR3 region has 14 residues. V dropped 6 bases and J dropped 4; count of bases not matched to a gene: 9. This CDR3 reads CASSLPGGWYEQYF. The CDR3 coding sequence is TGTGCCAGCAGCCTACCGGGGGGTTGGTACGAGCAGTACTTC.

The V and J genes are TRBV19 and TRBJ1-5; a weak D match, TRBD1 (5 bases). The CDR3 length is 13 residues. The V and J ends lost 5 bases and 2 bases respectively, with 7 bases between them. From germline, CDR1 is LNHDA and CDR2 SQIVND (reference sequence). The chain's CDR3 is CASSGDRNQPQHF. CDR3 bases: TGTGCCAGTAGTGGGGACCGCAATCAGCCCCAGCATTTT.

This clonotype was recorded at least ten times. The rearrangement uses TRBV7-9 and TRBJ2-1, with 7 bases lining up with TRBD2. CDR3 length equals 15 residues. Losses at the gene ends were 1 base for V and 3 bases for J; bases not matched to a gene: 3. Germline values: CDR1 SEHNR, CDR2 FQNEAQ (reference sequence). CDR3 in DNA: TGTGCCAGCAGCTTAGATTGGGAGGGCTACAATGAGCAGTTCTTC. This sequence encodes CASSLDWEGYNEQFF.

This clonotype was detected many times. The V call is TRBV5-1, the J call TRBJ1-1; perhaps TRBD1 as D (6 bases). The ends were cut back, 0 bases at V and 6 bases at J, with 15 bases in the middle. Germline V CDR1 and CDR2: SGHRS, YFSETQ. This CDR3 comprises 15 residues. The CDR3 loop is CASSLGLGAAAEAFF. In DNA, the CDR3 is TGCGCCAGCAGCTTGGGGCTGGGGGCGGCCGCTGAAGCTTTCTTT.

The sample holds a few counts of this clonotype. CDR3 protein: CASSVGGAASSYNEQFF. Written as DNA, the CDR3 is TGTGCCAGCAGCGTGGGCGGGGCCGCGAGCTCCTACAATGAGCAGTTCTTC. The V gene is TRBV9, the J gene TRBJ2-1; D is perhaps TRBD2 (6 bases). Per germline, CDR1 SGDLS and CDR2 YYNGEE. This CDR3 has 17 residues. V shed 2 bases and J shed 0 bases, with 15 bases lying between them.

The chain uses TRBV7-2 and TRBJ1-3, with a possible D match to TRBD1 (6 bases). The CDR3 length is 15 residues. Germline V gives CDR1 SGHTA, CDR2 FQGNSA. V was shortened by 1 base and J by 12 bases, with 19 bases between the two germline ends. CDR3 in amino acids: CASSLDPGEGRIIYF. CDR3 DNA sequence: TGTGCCAGCAGCTTAGACCCAGGGGAGGGGAGAATCATATATTTT. Drawing the rest from reference TRBV7-2 and TRBJ1-3, the complete variable domain is GAGVSQSPSNKVTEKGKDVELRCDPISGHTALYWYRQSLGQGLEFLIYFQGNSAPDKSGLPSDRFSAERTGGSVSTLTIQRTQQEDSAVYLCASSLDPGEGRIIYFGEGSWLTVV.

This clonotype was counted between two and nine times. The chain recombines TRBV28 with TRBJ2-5; 7 positions agree with TRBD1. Germline trimming cut 3 bases from V and 2 bases from J; bases unmatched to any gene: 6. There are 15 residues in the CDR3. Germline V gene lookup returns CDR1 MDHEN and CDR2 SYDVKM. CDR3 sequence reads: CASSFATGEQETQYF. The CDR3 DNA reads as TGTGCCAGCAGTTTTGCCACAGGGGAACAAGAGACCCAGTACTTC.

At least ten counts were recorded for this clonotype. The chain has TRBV7-9 and TRBJ2-5; D is unresolved. The ends were cut back, 6 bases at V and 7 bases at J, with 12 bases in the middle. CDR1 SEHNR and CDR2 FQNEAQ come from the germline V gene (reference sequence). The CDR3 is 12 residues long. In nucleotides, the CDR3 is TGTGCCAGCAGGGCTAGAGAGTGGACCCAGTACTTC. This sequence encodes CASRAREWTQYF.